Listed here are 14 T cell receptor beta chains from one sample, sequenced in a study of blood T cell repertoires in COVID-19. TCRdb keeps only in-frame clones here, not all; method: immunoSEQ multiplex PCR. This sample has roughly 160,000 clones, with around 88% found just once. Sequenced: peripheral blood. Receptors originate from a woman aged 65 to 85 who had recovered from COVID-19.

The chain carries TRBV4-1 and TRBJ2-7, with 11 nucleotides matching TRBD2. The germline gives CDR1 MGHRA, CDR2 YSYEKL. The CDR3 totals 15 residues. V was clipped by 4 bases and J by 3 bases; unmatched bases: 5. The CDR3 DNA follows: TGCGCCAGCAGCCCCCCGACTAGCGGGATCTACGAGCAGTACTTC. Its translation is CASSPPTSGIYEQYF.

This clone was counted a single time. The chain has TRBV30 and TRBJ1-2, with D uncertain. CDR3 length: 17 residues. Trimming left V 4 bases short and J 0 bases short, with 21 bases between. Germline CDR1 is GTSNPN and CDR2 is SVGIG (reference sequence). As DNA, the CDR3 is TGTGCCTGGATAGTTGCTGGGCCAATTCCAGCTAACTATGGCTACACCTTC. Amino acids: CAWIVAGPIPANYGYTF.

This clone has a handful of counts. V and J are TRBV5-1 and TRBJ1-6; 7 nucleotides match TRBD1. This CDR3 is 16 amino acids long. Germline lookup yields CDR1 SGHRS and CDR2 YFSETQ. Trimming took 4 bases from V and 7 from J; bases not matched to a gene: 11. The CDR3 sequence: CASSIMGQRLNSPLHF. DNA for the CDR3: TGCGCCAGCAGCATAATGGGACAGAGGCTCAATTCACCCCTCCACTTT.

The chain is built from TRBV4-2 and TRBJ2-3; 9 bases fit TRBD2. Trimming took 2 bases from V and 2 from J; bases not matched to a gene: 8. Germline CDR1 is LGHNA and CDR2 is YNFKEQ. There are 17 residues in the CDR3. The CDR3 region is CASSQRASGTPTDTQYF. The DNA of the CDR3 is TGTGCCAGCAGCCAAAGGGCTAGCGGGACCCCCACAGATACGCAGTATTTT.

This chain connects TRBV12-5 to TRBJ2-5; 9 bases align to TRBD2. V lost 2 bases and J lost 0; bases outside the gene matches: 4. Germline loops: CDR1 LGHNT, CDR2 FRNRAP. The CDR3 contains 16 residues. The CDR3 spells CASGLTLAGYQETQYF. CDR3 DNA: TGTGCTAGTGGTTTGACCCTAGCGGGGTACCAAGAGACCCAGTACTTC.

The gene calls are TRBV5-8 and TRBJ2-3; D possibly corresponds to TRBD2 (5 bases). Trimming pared 3 bases from V and 6 bases from J, leaving 14 bases between. The CDR3 has 14 amino acids. Per germline, CDR1 SGHTS and CDR2 YDEGEE. The CDR3 DNA reads TGTGCCAGCAGCTCACCGGGGTCCGGGGATACGCAGTATTTT. Its translation: CASSSPGSGDTQYF.

This clone was detected once. The V and J genes are TRBV6-2 or TRBV6-3 and TRBJ2-1; a weak D match, TRBD2 (5 bases). V was shortened by 5 bases and J by 0 bases, with 17 bases between the two germline ends. Germline lookup yields CDR1 MNHEY and CDR2 SVGEGT. The CDR3 contains 17 residues. Here the CDR3 reads CASSPWVARTSYNEQFF. In DNA form, the CDR3 reads TGTGCCAGCAGTCCGTGGGTAGCGCGAACCTCCTACAATGAGCAGTTCTTC.

This clone showed up just once. The chain links TRBV10-1 to TRBJ2-4; TRBD2 might be the D (5 bases). Germline values: CDR1 WNHNN, CDR2 SYGVQD (reference sequence). CDR3 length equals 14 residues. DNA for the CDR3: TGCGGCCGAGGGTGCCCCCCGGCCAAAAACATTCAGTACTTC. Its protein product is CGRGCPPAKNIQYF.

The chain combines TRBV5-4 with TRBJ1-3; D unresolved. The V end was cut by 4 bases, the J end by 4 bases, with 18 bases between. Germline V CDR1 and CDR2: SGHNT, YYREEE (reference sequence). CDR3 length: 16 residues. The CDR3 nucleotides read TGTGCCAGCAGCCCCGGGTTACCTCCGGGGGGAAACACCATATATTTT. As protein: CASSPGLPPGGNTIYF.

The CDR3 DNA sequence: TGTGCCAGCAGCTTCGGCAGGGCGAACACTGAAGCTTTCTTT. This translates into CASSFGRANTEAFF. The rearrangement joins TRBV5-6 to TRBJ1-1; possibly TRBD1 for D (5 bases). V was cut by 2 bases and J by 1 base, with 9 bases left in between. Germline CDR1 SGHDT, CDR2 YYEEEE. This CDR3 region has 14 residues.

This clone was seen a handful of times. V usage is TRBV4-1 and J usage is TRBJ1-2, with D tentatively TRBD1 (5 bases). Between the trimmed V and J ends, which lost 0 bases and 4 bases, there was a span of 18 bases. Germline V gene data show CDR1 as MGHRA and CDR2 as YSYEKL. The CDR3 contains 17 residues. CDR3 protein: CASSQDPWGEQGYGYTF. CDR3 in DNA: TGCGCCAGCAGCCAAGATCCTTGGGGGGAGCAGGGCTATGGCTACACCTTC.

The V call is TRBV6-5, the J call TRBJ2-3; TRBD2 is a possible D gene (7 bases). V lost 1 base to trimming and J lost 3 bases, with 11 bases between them. The germline V gene encodes CDR1 MNHEY and CDR2 SVGAGI. This CDR3 contains 15 residues. CDR3 in amino acids: CASSYYGGPTDTQYF. CDR3 nucleotides: TGTGCCAGCAGTTACTACGGGGGGCCGACAGATACGCAGTATTTT.

V and J are TRBV11-2 and TRBJ1-1; the D is unclear. The germline V gene encodes CDR1 SGHAT and CDR2 FQNNGV. CDR3 length equals 13 residues. Trimming shortened V by 5 bases and J by 10 bases, and 17 bases separated the two germline ends. This CDR3 is CASSRLLARRAFF. The CDR3 DNA sequence: TGTGCCAGCAGCCGATTACTTGCGCGAAGAGCTTTCTTT.

CDR3 region: CASSLGLELLYEQYF. CDR3 in DNA: TGTGCCAGCAGTCTGGGACTGGAACTCTTGTACGAGCAGTACTTC. The rearrangement links TRBV28 to TRBJ2-7; D perhaps matches TRBD2 (6 bases). Germline V lookup: CDR1 MDHEN, CDR2 SYDVKM. V gave up 5 bases and J gave up 4 bases, with 18 bases separating them. The CDR3 runs to 15 residues.